The T cell receptor (beta chain) described here comes from a study of early T cells in non-severe SARS-CoV-2 infection. TCRdb re-derived calls from the 5' RACE reads in MiXCR, one entry per CDR3 protein. The sample lists fewer than 60,000 distinct CDR3 sequences, 12% occurring once. At least ten counts were recorded for this clonotype. Trimming pared 7 bases from V and 6 bases from J, leaving 3 bases between. This CDR3 is built from 8 residues. The germline CDR1 and CDR2 sequences are SQVTM and ANQGSEA. Sequencing was done on a sample of whole blood. The chain links TRBV29-1 to TRBJ1-2; no reliable D call. The TCR comes from an adult who was a healthcare worker with PCR-confirmed SARS-CoV-2 infection or an uninfected control (not recorded which). CDR3 region: CSGDGYTF. DNA of the CDR3: TGCAGCGGGGATGGCTACACCTTC.